This record looks at one T cell receptor beta chain sequence and its context. At least ten counts were recorded for this clonotype. This receptor's antigen is unknown. Base qualities are not at hand, and no much larger clone is one base apart. This record belongs to a study of molecular identifiers for immune sequencing clone quantification (dated by TCRdb to about 2018). For the wider study: For a replicate experiment, RNA from 20,000 or 100,000 naive CD8 T cells was divided into five aliquots, and four of the five aliquots were sequenced. This methods study benchmarked molecular-identifier clustering-based TCR repertoire sequencing (MIDCIRS) and TCR RNA copy counting, using CD8 T cells to do so.

Naive CD8 T cell libraries were made from roughly 18,000 to 920,000 sorted cells using 10%, 30% or 50% of purified RNA. Naive CD8 T cells, defined as CD8+CD4-CCR7+CD45RA+, were FACS-sorted into RLT Plus buffer on a BD FACSAria II. To test detection sensitivity, Jurkat RNA equivalent to more than 9 TCR copies was spiked into samples of roughly 17,000-1,000,000 naive CD8 T cells. Enrichment of CD8 T cells was done with RosetteSep CD8+ T Cell Enrichment Cocktail plus Ficoll-Paque, and ACK red cell lysis came afterward. The study at large found these results: When barcode sub-clustering was omitted, TCR diversity was inflated by chimeric consensus sequences, with chimeras reaching as high as 47%. Spiked-in Jurkat TCR RNA equivalent to a single cell was reported to be detectable even among over 800,000 naive CD8 T cells. In CMV-specific effector cells, over 99% of molecules were held by clones above 20 RNA copies, whereas under 1% of molecules were held by such clones in naive cells. Highly expanded clone sizes could be underestimated because identical TCR molecules may share a barcode. About 3.1 recovered TCR RNA copies per cell were obtained by modeling, versus roughly 10 by digital PCR, implying a capture efficiency of around 28%. Spiked-in Jurkat TCR RNA (roughly 10 copies' worth), which is not part of the donor repertoire, was contained in the naive libraries.

The cysteine opens and the phenylalanine closes a CDR3 of 13 amino acids. The only DNA kept is the CDR3, 39 bases in frame from the first base. Trimming takes 10 bases from V and 5 bases from J, and the germline ends sit 15 bases apart. Library creation used PCR. The sequencing machine was a NextSeq 500. Bulk TCR libraries were prepared as previously described, using TCR primers listed in Table S5. The Qiagen AllPrep DNA/RNA kit was used to purify total RNA. Before analysis, reads from multiple sequencing runs of one library were combined. As for the original processing: Reads were retained only if their TCR constant sequence matched exactly, and those retained reads were trimmed to 150 nt and grouped according to their 12-nt molecular barcodes. Reads inside each barcode group were sub-clustered using a 15% Levenshtein threshold, and a quality-weighted consensus sequence was constructed for each RNA molecule. Non-functional sequences were discarded, and so were lower-count sequences lying one edit away from another sequence. Based on a fit of two negative binomial distributions, barcode sub-clusters having less than 20% of the maximum read count were discarded. TCRdb redid the processing of the public reads, applying fastp at Q25 and MiXCR, and retained in-frame beta chains. Each record represents a unique CDR3 protein, reported with the most common genes and DNA among its rows. The V and J calls shown here were made by TCRdb, not taken from the authors' results. The sample profile shows about 630,000 distinct CDR3 sequences; about 25% of them were found once. The ten biggest clones cover roughly 0.83% of the sample.

The sequenced material came from naive CD8+ T cells from blood, with Jurkat cell RNA spiked in. Interpreted using the paper, the cell subset or site label stands for: FACS-sorted CD8+CD4-CCR7+CD45RA+ naive T cells. This chain joins TRBV12-3 or TRBV12-4 to TRBJ2-1, and possibly TRBD1, on 6 matching bases. The sequence derives from a human donor in good health. Some libraries in this study had Jurkat cell RNA spiked in. For the CDR3, the sequence is CAIRGPMHNEQFF. The DNA sequence follows: TGTGCCATCAGGGGCCCTATGCACAATGAGCAGTTCTTC.